The 8 T cell receptor beta chains listed next were all sequenced from one sample in a study of T-cell memory formation after mild COVID-19. TCRdb independently ran MiXCR on the 5' RACE reads; one entry per CDR3 protein. The sample shows just under 150,000 distinct CDR3 sequences, over 15% of them seen only once. Source material: PBMCs or a T cell subset sorted from them (not recorded which). The receptor source for this set is an adult woman who had mild COVID-19 (a few samples of this study predate the infection). Cell type and time point are not known.

This clonotype was counted a few times. In nucleotides, the CDR3 is TGTGCCAGTAGCCAACAGGGCTGGGAGACCCAGTACTTC. It yields the protein CASSQQGWETQYF. The chain has TRBV19 and TRBJ2-5, with D possibly TRBD1 on 6 matching bases. V was cut by 6 bases and J by 5 bases, with 13 bases left in between. Germline CDR1 LNHDA, CDR2 SQIVND (reference sequence). This CDR3 is built from 13 residues.

In its sample, this clonotype was seen a few times. The chain carries TRBV11-2 and TRBJ2-1; possibly TRBD2 for D (6 bases). The CDR3 totals 16 residues. V gave up 5 bases and J gave up 3 bases, with 17 bases separating them. The V gene's germline CDR1 is SGHAT and CDR2 FQNNGV. For the CDR3, the DNA is TGTGCCAGCAGCCGCTTTGCGGGGAGACGCTACAATGAGCAGTTCTTC. This encodes CASSRFAGRRYNEQFF.

The chain employs TRBV29-1 and TRBJ2-1, with TRBD1 identical over 7 bases. The CDR3 consists of 11 residues. The J segment lost 8 bases and the V segment lost 4 bases, leaving 2 bases of the junction unmatched. Germline CDR1 and CDR2: SQVTM and ANQGSEA. CDR3: CSVGQGHEQFF. CDR3 in DNA: TGCAGCGTTGGACAGGGCCATGAGCAGTTCTTC.

This clonotype was seen a handful of times. The chain recombines TRBV10-2 with TRBJ2-5; 9 nucleotides match TRBD1. Germline V gene data show CDR1 as WSHSY and CDR2 as SAAADI. The length of the CDR3 is 14 residues. The junction had 2 bases not matched to a gene; V was cut back by 2 bases and J by 4 bases. In DNA, the CDR3 is TGCGCCAGCAGTGAGCACAGGGGGCGAGAGACCCAGTACTTC. It yields the protein CASSEHRGRETQYF.

In this sample, this clonotype turned up a few times. The V and J genes are TRBV29-1 and TRBJ1-3; D gene ambiguous. Per germline, CDR1 SQVTM and CDR2 ANQGSEA. Trimming removed 2 bases at V and 8 bases at J, with 7 bases between. CDR3 length: 11 residues. CDR3 sequence (DNA): TGCAGCGTTGAATCCGTCGACACCATATATTTT. Amino acid sequence: CSVESVDTIYF.

The rearrangement uses TRBV15 and TRBJ2-1; 9 nucleotides agree with TRBD2. The germline gives CDR1 LNHNV, CDR2 YYDKDF (reference sequence). The V segment lost 4 bases and the J segment 6 bases; nucleotides outside the gene matches: 7. The CDR3 runs to 15 residues. DNA for the CDR3: TGTGCCACCAGCACTGAGCGGGAGGAGGGCAATGAGCAGTTCTTC. It translates to CATSTEREEGNEQFF.

This chain joins TRBV20-1 and TRBJ2-2; 9 bases align to TRBD1. The CDR3 is 14 residues long. V was clipped by 5 bases and J by 7 bases; unmatched bases: 8. Germline CDR1 reads DFQATT; CDR2 reads SNEGSKA (reference sequence). CDR3 amino acids: CSAHRGLFHGELFF. DNA for the CDR3: TGCAGTGCTCACAGGGGGCTCTTTCACGGGGAGCTGTTTTTT.

This clonotype showed up just a few times. The chain employs TRBV5-1 and TRBJ2-7; no clear D. This CDR3 region has 15 residues. Deletions cut 0 bases from V and 0 bases from J, with 10 bases between. Germline V CDR1 and CDR2: SGHRS, YFSETQ. The CDR3: CASSLAAGSSYEQYF. CDR3 sequence (DNA): TGCGCCAGCAGCTTGGCCGCCGGCAGCTCCTACGAGCAGTACTTC.